A selection of T cell receptor beta chains follows, all from one sample in a study of cytomegalovirus exposure and HLA in healthy donors. Measured with immunoSEQ multiplex PCR; TCRdb has only the in-frame clones, and not every one. The top ten clones hold almost 3% of a sample with some 160,000 clones, 88% of them seen once. The material sequenced was PBMCs. Source of these receptors: a man aged 18 to 29 in good health and CMV-seronegative. Each CDR3 is given with its conserved first and last residue. The D gene is left open where the match is weak. Clone size appears in some rows only: once, few, many, or a class for an expanded clone.

v_gene,j_gene,abundance,d_gene,len,CDR3nt,CDR3aa
TRBV4-3,TRBJ1-4,-,-,15,TGCGCCAGCAGCCAAGACAGGCAGGAACGAGAAAAACTGTTTTTT,CASSQDRQEREKLFF
TRBV18,TRBJ2-7,-,-,14,TGTGCCAGCTCACCTAGTAACCAAAACTACGAGCAGTACTTC,CASSPSNQNYEQYF
TRBV4-1,TRBJ1-5,-,-,16,TGCGCCAGCAGCCAAGTGGTCAGGGGTGTCAATCAGCCCCAGCATTTT,CASSQVVRGVNQPQHF
TRBV19,TRBJ2-7,-,TRBD1,16,TGTGCCAGTAGTACCCGGACAGGGCGGTCCACCTACGAGCAGTACTTC,CASSTRTGRSTYEQYF
TRBV6-1,TRBJ2-1,-,TRBD2,13,TGTGCCAGCAGTGAAGGGACGGGGGGTGAGCAGTTCTTC,CASSEGTGGEQFF
TRBV5-1,TRBJ1-2,-,-,17,TGCGCCAGCAGCTTCTCGGGTCAGGGGCCCTCTCGAGATGGCTACACCTTC,CASSFSGQGPSRDGYTF
TRBV11-2,TRBJ1-2,few,TRBD1,15,TGTGCCAGCAGCTTTACGTGGGACAGCAACTACGGCTACACCTTC,CASSFTWDSNYGYTF
TRBV4-1,TRBJ1-5,-,-,14,TGCGCCAGCAGCCAAGATTTATCAGGGTGGCCCCAGCATTTT,CASSQDLSGWPQHF
TRBV2,TRBJ1-1,-,TRBD1,13,TGTGCCAGCAGGAGGGACAGGGGAACTGAAGCTTTCTTT,CASRRDRGTEAFF
TRBV11-2,TRBJ2-5,-,TRBD1,17,TGTGCCAGCAGCTTAGCGGGGACAGGGGGCGCAGGAGAGACCCAGTACTTC,CASSLAGTGGAGETQYF
TRBV5-1,TRBJ1-1,-,TRBD1,15,TGCGCCAGCAGGAAAAGGGGACAGGGGAAGACTGAAGCTTTCTTT,CASRKRGQGKTEAFF
TRBV11-2,TRBJ1-4,-,-,19,TGTGCCAGCAGCTTAGGGTTAACATCGTCAGGACTAACTAATGAAAAACTGTTTTTT,CASSLGLTSSGLTNEKLFF
TRBV7-2,TRBJ1-2,-,TRBD1,13,TGTGCCAGCAGTTCCGGGACAGGGGTCGGCTACACCTTC,CASSSGTGVGYTF
TRBV10-3,TRBJ2-7,once,TRBD1,14,TGTGCCATCAGGGGGACAGCCTCAATCTACGAGCAGTACTTC,CAIRGTASIYEQYF
TRBV6-5,TRBJ1-5,-,-,15,TGTGCCAGCAGGGGGGCCGTTGGGGCCAATCAGCCCCAGCATTTT,CASRGAVGANQPQHF
TRBV27,TRBJ2-6,-,-,16,TGTGCCAGCAGTCCTGGGCCGGGGGCTGGGGCCAACGTCCTGACTTTC,CASSPGPGAGANVLTF
TRBV19,TRBJ2-3,-,TRBD1,14,TGTGCCAGTAGTGTGGGACAGGGGCCAGATACGCAGTATTTT,CASSVGQGPDTQYF
TRBV6-6,TRBJ1-2,-,TRBD1,13,TGTGCCAGCAGGCAACAGGGGTACTATGGCTACACCTTC,CASRQQGYYGYTF
TRBV6-5,TRBJ2-3,-,TRBD2,14,TGTGCCAGCAGTAGCGGGGTTAAGGCAGATACGCAGTATTTT,CASSSGVKADTQYF
TRBV30,TRBJ1-1,-,-,13,TGTGCCTGGAGTGTACCCAGGGTCACTGAAGCTTTCTTT,CAWSVPRVTEAFF
TRBV7-2,TRBJ2-7,-,-,12,TGTGCCAGCGGGGACACCAACTACGAGCAGTACTTC,CASGDTNYEQYF
TRBV11-3,TRBJ2-7,once,TRBD1,13,TGTGCCAGCAGCTCGGGACAGGGCTACGAGCAGTACTTC,CASSSGQGYEQYF
TRBV28,TRBJ1-4,-,-,12,TGTGCCAGCACAGGGACTAATGAAAAACTGTTTTTT,CASTGTNEKLFF
TRBV19,TRBJ1-1,once,-,17,TGTGCCAGTACCTACAGGACGTATGACGCAGAATGGTCTGAAGCTTTCTTT,CASTYRTYDAEWSEAFF
TRBV25-1,TRBJ1-2,-,TRBD1,14,TGTGCCAGCAGTGGGACGGGACAGCCATATGGCTACACCTTC,CASSGTGQPYGYTF
TRBV5-1,TRBJ1-2,-,TRBD1,16,TGCGCCAGCAGCTTTCGAAAAGGACAGGGGAACTATGGCTACACCTTC,CASSFRKGQGNYGYTF
TRBV5-8,TRBJ2-3,-,-,14,TGTGCCAGCAGCTTGGGGACTAGCACAGATACGCAGTATTTT,CASSLGTSTDTQYF
TRBV5-1,TRBJ1-1,-,-,14,TGCGCCAGCAAGGCTCTGGGGGCGCGGACTGAAGCTTTCTTT,CASKALGARTEAFF
TRBV6-5,TRBJ2-2,-,TRBD1,15,TGTGCCAGCAGTGCCGGGACAGGAATCACCGGGGAGCTGTTTTTT,CASSAGTGITGELFF
TRBV7-9,TRBJ2-3,-,TRBD2,16,TGTGCCAGCAGCACCCGGACTAGCGGGGGATCAGATACGCAGTATTTT,CASSTRTSGGSDTQYF
TRBV28,TRBJ1-5,-,-,14,TGTGCCAGCGGACACGGGGCCGGTAGGAGGGCCCAGCATTTT,CASGHGAGRRAQHF
TRBV6-5,TRBJ2-3,-,-,13,TGTGCCACCTTGGACGGACTCACAGATACGCAGTATTTT,CATLDGLTDTQYF
TRBV27,TRBJ1-4,once,TRBD1,17,TGTGCCAGCAGTCCGACGACCGGACAGGCTAGGGGGGAAAAACTGTTTTTT,CASSPTTGQARGEKLFF
TRBV19,TRBJ1-2,-,-,15,TGTGCCAGTAGTATAAGGGGGACCGCTGGGTATGGCTACACCTTC,CASSIRGTAGYGYTF
TRBV27,TRBJ2-4,-,TRBD2,15,TGTGCCAGCAGCGGGATGGCCGGGGGGGAAAACATTCAGTACTTC,CASSGMAGGENIQYF
TRBV7-2,TRBJ2-3,-,TRBD2,14,TGTGCCAGCAGCCCGCAAACTAGCGGGGATACGCAGTATTTT,CASSPQTSGDTQYF
TRBV9,TRBJ2-3,-,-,14,TGTGCCAGCCGAGGAGGGACAGACACAGATACGCAGTATTTT,CASRGGTDTDTQYF
TRBV2,TRBJ2-5,-,-,16,TGTGCCAGCAGTAAAAGCCTTTGGGCTAGCACAGAGACCCAGTACTTC,CASSKSLWASTETQYF
TRBV15,TRBJ2-7,once,-,13,TGTGCCACCGGGGCAGGGCTCTCCTACGAGCAGTACTTC,CATGAGLSYEQYF
TRBV29-1,TRBJ1-5,-,-,15,TGCAGCGTTGAAGAAAGCCAGGGGTTGAATCAGCCCCAGCATTTT,CSVEESQGLNQPQHF
TRBV6-5,TRBJ1-1,-,-,15,TGTGCCAGCAGCCGGACTGACCTGGGCGACACTGAAGCTTTCTTT,CASSRTDLGDTEAFF
TRBV30,TRBJ2-1,-,-,10,TGTGCCTGGAGCGTTATTGAGCAGTTCTTC,CAWSVIEQFF